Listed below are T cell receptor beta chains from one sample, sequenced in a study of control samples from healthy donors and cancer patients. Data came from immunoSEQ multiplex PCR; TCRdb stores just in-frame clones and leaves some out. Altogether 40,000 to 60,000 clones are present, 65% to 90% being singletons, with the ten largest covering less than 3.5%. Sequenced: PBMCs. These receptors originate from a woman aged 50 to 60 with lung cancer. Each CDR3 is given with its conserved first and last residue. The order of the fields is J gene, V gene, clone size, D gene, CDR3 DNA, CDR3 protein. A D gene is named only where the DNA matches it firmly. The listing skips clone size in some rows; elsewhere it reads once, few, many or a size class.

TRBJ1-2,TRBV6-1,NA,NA,TGTGCCAGCAGTGAAGGGGAGTCGGGGTATGGCTACACCTTC,CASSEGESGYGYTF
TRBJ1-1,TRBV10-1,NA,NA,TGCGCCAGCTCCTACTCTGTGAACACTGAAGCTTTCTTT,CASSYSVNTEAFF
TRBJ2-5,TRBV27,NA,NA,TGTGCCAGCAGTGATACTCCGACGGGGACCCAGTACTTC,CASSDTPTGTQYF
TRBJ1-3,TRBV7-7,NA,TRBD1,TGTGCCAGCAGCCCCAGTGGCAGGGGGTCTGGAAACACCATATATTTT,CASSPSGRGSGNTIYF
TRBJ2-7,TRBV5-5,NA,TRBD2,TGTGCCAGCAGCATAAGCGGGGGGCGGCAGTACTTC,CASSISGGRQYF
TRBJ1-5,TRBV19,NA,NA,TGTGCCAGTAGTATGGATCACAGGTCCCCGGAGGGAGGACAGCCCCAGCATTTT,CASSMDHRSPEGGQPQHF
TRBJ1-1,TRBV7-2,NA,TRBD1,TGTGCCAGCAGCCGGGACAGACTCACTGAAGCTTTCTTT,CASSRDRLTEAFF
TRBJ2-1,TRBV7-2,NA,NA,TGTGCCAGCAGCCCTTCGGGGGTCTACAATGAGCAGTTCTTC,CASSPSGVYNEQFF
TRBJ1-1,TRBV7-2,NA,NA,TGTGCCAGCAGTTTCGGCCGGGGGATGGGCACTGAAGCTTTCTTT,CASSFGRGMGTEAFF
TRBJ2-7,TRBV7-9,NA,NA,TGTGCCAGCAGCTTATTGGGTGCTAGGGAGCAGTACTTC,CASSLLGAREQYF
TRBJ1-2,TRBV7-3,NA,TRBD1,TGTGCCAGCAGCTCCACAGGGGAGGCCATGTATGGCTACACCTTC,CASSSTGEAMYGYTF
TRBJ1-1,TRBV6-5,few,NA,TGTGCCAGCAGTTACTCCGTGGCGGGGTTCACTGAAGCTTTCTTT,CASSYSVAGFTEAFF
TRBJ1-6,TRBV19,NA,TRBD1,TGTGCCAGTAGTTCCACCCAGACAGGGAGAAAGACACCCCTCCACTTT,CASSSTQTGRKTPLHF
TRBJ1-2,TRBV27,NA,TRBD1,TGTGCCAGCAGTTCGACAGGGGGTAACTATGGCTACACCTTC,CASSSTGGNYGYTF
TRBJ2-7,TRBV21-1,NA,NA,TGTGCCAGCAGCAAAGCGGGAGAATACGAGCAGTACTTC,CASSKAGEYEQYF
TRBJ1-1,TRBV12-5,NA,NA,TGTGCTAGTGGTTTGGCCTTGATCGGGGGGGGAACCACTGAAGCTTTCTTT,CASGLALIGGGTTEAFF
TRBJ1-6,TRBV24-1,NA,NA,TGTGCCACCAGTGATCCCATTACAGGGAGGACCAATTCACCCCTCCACTTT,CATSDPITGRTNSPLHF
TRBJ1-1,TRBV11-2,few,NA,TGTGCCAGCAGCATTAACGGGTTTCGGAGGACTGAAGCTTTCTTT,CASSINGFRRTEAFF
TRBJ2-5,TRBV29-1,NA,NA,TGCAGCGTTGAACCACTACACAGGGCCCAAGAGACCCAGTACTTC,CSVEPLHRAQETQYF
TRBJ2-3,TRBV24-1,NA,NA,TGTGCCACCAGCCCCCCCGGAACAGATACGCAGTATTTT,CATSPPGTDTQYF
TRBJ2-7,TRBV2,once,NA,TGTGCCAGCAGTACGACAGGTATCGAGCAGTACTTC,CASSTTGIEQYF
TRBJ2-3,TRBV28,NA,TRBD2,TGTGCCAGCAGTTCTCTGGGGGGGGAAACAGATACGCAGTATTTT,CASSSLGGETDTQYF
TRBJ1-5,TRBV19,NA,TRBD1,TGTGCCAGTAGTCGAGGGGGCGCGGGACAGCCCCAGCATTTT,CASSRGGAGQPQHF
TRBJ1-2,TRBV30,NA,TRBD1,TGTGCCTGGAGTCCACGCAGGGGGTACTATGGCTACACCTTC,CAWSPRRGYYGYTF
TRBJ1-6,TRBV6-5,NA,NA,TGTGCCAGCCATTCAATAGATTCACCCCTCCACTTT,CASHSIDSPLHF
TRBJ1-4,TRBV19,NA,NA,TGTGCCAGTTTAAACCAGGGTCTGGCTAATGAAAAACTGTTTTTT,CASLNQGLANEKLFF
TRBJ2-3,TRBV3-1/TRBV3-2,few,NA,TGTGCCAGCAGCCCAGACCTCCCGGGGACGCAGTATTTT,CASSPDLPGTQYF
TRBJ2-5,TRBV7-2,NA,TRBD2,TGTGCCAGCAGCTCAAGCGGGGGGGTGGTCGAGACCCAGTACTTC,CASSSSGGVVETQYF
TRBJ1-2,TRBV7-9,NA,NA,TGTGCCACTCCCCCAGGGCAGGCTGACTATGGCTACACCTTC,CATPPGQADYGYTF
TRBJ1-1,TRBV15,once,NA,TGTGCCACCAGCAGAGATCGAATAGGTTCCATGAACACTGAAGCTTTCTTT,CATSRDRIGSMNTEAFF
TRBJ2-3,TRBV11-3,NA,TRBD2,TGTGCCAGCAGCCTGGGACTAGGAACAGATACGCAGTATTTT,CASSLGLGTDTQYF
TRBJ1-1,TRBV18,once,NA,TGTGCCAGCTCACCCCAGGGGTTGAACACTGAAGCTTTCTTT,CASSPQGLNTEAFF
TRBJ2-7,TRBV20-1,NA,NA,TGCAGTGCTAGAGACGGGCCTAGCGAGTACTTC,CSARDGPSEYF
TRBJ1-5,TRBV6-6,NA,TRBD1,TGTGCCAGCAGCAGCCCCGGGACAGCCAATCAGCCCCAGCATTTT,CASSSPGTANQPQHF
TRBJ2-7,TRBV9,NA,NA,TGTGCCAGCAGCGCCAGTGTCGAATGGGGTTACGGCGAGCAGTACTTC,CASSASVEWGYGEQYF
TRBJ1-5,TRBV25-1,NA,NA,TGTGCCAGCAGCGATACCTCCCGCTTTGGCAATCAGCCCCAGCATTTT,CASSDTSRFGNQPQHF
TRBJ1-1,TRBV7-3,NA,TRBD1,TGTGCCAGCAGCCCCTACGGGACAGGGAACACTGAAGCTTTCTTT,CASSPYGTGNTEAFF
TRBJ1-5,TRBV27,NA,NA,TGTGCCAGCAGTTTAAAGTACAATCAGCCCCAGCATTTT,CASSLKYNQPQHF
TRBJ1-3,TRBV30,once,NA,TGTGCCTGGAGTGTCGGGGACTCTGGAAACACCATATATTTT,CAWSVGDSGNTIYF
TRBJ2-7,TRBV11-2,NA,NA,TGTGCCAGCAGCCCTAGACAGCTTTCCTACGAGCAGTACTTC,CASSPRQLSYEQYF
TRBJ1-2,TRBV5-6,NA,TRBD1,TGTGCCAGCAGCTTGGAGACCGGACAGGGGAGTTACTATGGCTACACCTTC,CASSLETGQGSYYGYTF
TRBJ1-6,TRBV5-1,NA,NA,TGCGCCAGCAGCCAGCAGACAGGCTCTACAATTAATTCACCCCTCCACTTT,CASSQQTGSTINSPLHF
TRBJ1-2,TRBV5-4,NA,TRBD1,TGTGCCAGCAGCTTGGAAGGCAGGGGGCGCGGCTACACCTTC,CASSLEGRGRGYTF
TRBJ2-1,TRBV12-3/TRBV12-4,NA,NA,TGTGCCAGCAGCCAACTAGTGCATGAGCAGTTCTTC,CASSQLVHEQFF
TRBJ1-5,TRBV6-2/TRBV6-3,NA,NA,TGTGCCAGCAGTTACAGCTCCGCCTATAGCAATCAGCCCCAGCATTTT,CASSYSSAYSNQPQHF
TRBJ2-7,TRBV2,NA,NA,TGTGCCAGCAGTGAAGTAGGGGGGACCATAGCTGGGGAGCAGTACTTC,CASSEVGGTIAGEQYF
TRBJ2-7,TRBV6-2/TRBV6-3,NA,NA,TGTGCCAGCAGTTACGGGGACGAGCAGTACTTC,CASSYGDEQYF
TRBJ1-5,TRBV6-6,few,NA,TGTGCCAGCAGGGGTCGTGGGGGGGGAGGCAATCAGCCCCAGCATTTT,CASRGRGGGGNQPQHF
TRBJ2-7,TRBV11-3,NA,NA,TGTGCCAGCAGCTTAGAAGGCTACGAGCAGTACTTC,CASSLEGYEQYF
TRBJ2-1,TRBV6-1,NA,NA,TGTGCCAGCAGTGAACAGGGAGGCAATGAGCAGTTCTTC,CASSEQGGNEQFF
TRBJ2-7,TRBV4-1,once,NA,TGCGCCAGCAGCCCCTGGGTTGGGGACGAGCAGTACTTC,CASSPWVGDEQYF
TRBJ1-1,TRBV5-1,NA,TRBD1,TGCGCCAGCAGTTTCGGGACAGGGGAAACTGAAGCTTTCTTT,CASSFGTGETEAFF
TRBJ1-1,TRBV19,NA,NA,TGTGCCAGTAGTATGTCGGGAGTAATTGAAGCTTTCTTT,CASSMSGVIEAFF
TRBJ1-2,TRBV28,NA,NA,TGTGCCAGCAGTTTAGTTTCCGGGGGGCGCCGTGGCTACACCTTC,CASSLVSGGRRGYTF